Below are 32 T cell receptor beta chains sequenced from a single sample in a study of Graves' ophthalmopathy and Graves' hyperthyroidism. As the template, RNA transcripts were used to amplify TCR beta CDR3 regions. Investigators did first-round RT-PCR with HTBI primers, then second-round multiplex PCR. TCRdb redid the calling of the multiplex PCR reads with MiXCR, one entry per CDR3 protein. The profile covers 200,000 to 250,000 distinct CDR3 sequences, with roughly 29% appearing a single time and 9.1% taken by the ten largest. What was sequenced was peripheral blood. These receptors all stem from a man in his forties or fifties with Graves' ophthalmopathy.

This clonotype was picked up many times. The CDR3 nucleotides read TGTGCCACCAGCCCTCAGGGCAGACCCGGCGGGGAGCTGTTTTTT. Residues: CATSPQGRPGGELFF. The chain employs TRBV24-1 and TRBJ2-2; D perhaps matches TRBD1 (5 bases). The CDR3 extends over 15 amino acids. V gave up 7 bases and J gave up 7 bases, with 18 bases separating them. Per germline, CDR1 KGHDR and CDR2 SFDVKD.

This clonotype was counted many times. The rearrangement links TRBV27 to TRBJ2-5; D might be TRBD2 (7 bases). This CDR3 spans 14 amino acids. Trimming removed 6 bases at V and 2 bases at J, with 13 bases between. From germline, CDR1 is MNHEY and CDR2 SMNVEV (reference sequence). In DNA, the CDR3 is TGTGCCAGCAGCCCCGGGGGGCGGCAAGAGACCCAGTACTTC. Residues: CASSPGGRQETQYF.

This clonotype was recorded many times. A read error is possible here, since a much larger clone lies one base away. CDR3 in amino acids: CASSWPSVRAFF. The CDR3 DNA follows: TGCGCCAGCAGCTGGCCCTCGGTTAGAGCTTTCTTT. This chain links TRBV4-1 with TRBJ1-1; D unclear. This CDR3 is 12 amino acids long. The V end was cut by 5 bases, the J end by 10 bases, with 14 bases between. Germline CDR1 is MGHRA and CDR2 is YSYEKL.

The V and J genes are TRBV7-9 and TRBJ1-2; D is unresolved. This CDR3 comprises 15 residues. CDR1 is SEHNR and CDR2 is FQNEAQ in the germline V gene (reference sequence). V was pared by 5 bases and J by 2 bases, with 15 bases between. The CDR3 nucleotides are TGTGCCAGCAGCCCAGTAGTGGCGGTCAACTATGGCTACACCTTC. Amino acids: CASSPVVAVNYGYTF.

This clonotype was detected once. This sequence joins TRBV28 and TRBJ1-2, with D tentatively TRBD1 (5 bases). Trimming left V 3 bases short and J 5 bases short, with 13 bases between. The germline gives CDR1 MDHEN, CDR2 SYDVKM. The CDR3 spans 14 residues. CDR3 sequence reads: CASSFGGKNYGYTF. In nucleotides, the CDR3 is TGTGCCAGCAGTTTCGGGGGGAAAAATTATGGCTACACCTTC.

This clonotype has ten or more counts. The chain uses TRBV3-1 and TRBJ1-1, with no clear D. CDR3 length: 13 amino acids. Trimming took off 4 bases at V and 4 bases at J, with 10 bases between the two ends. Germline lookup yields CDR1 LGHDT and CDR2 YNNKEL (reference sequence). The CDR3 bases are TGTGCCAGCAGCCCCTACGCGCGCACTGAAGCTTTCTTT. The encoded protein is CASSPYARTEAFF.

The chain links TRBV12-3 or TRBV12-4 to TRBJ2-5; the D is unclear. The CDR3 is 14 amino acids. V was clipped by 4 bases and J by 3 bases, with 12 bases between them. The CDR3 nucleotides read TGTGCCAGCAGTTCCACCGGTGGGGAAGAGACCCAGTACTTC. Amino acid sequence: CASSSTGGEETQYF.

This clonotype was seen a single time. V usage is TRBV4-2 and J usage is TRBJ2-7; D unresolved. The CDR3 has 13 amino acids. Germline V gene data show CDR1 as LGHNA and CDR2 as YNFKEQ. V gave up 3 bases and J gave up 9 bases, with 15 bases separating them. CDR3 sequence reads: CASSQFGASRQYF. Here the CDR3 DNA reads TGTGCCAGCAGCCAGTTTGGAGCCTCTCGGCAGTACTTC.

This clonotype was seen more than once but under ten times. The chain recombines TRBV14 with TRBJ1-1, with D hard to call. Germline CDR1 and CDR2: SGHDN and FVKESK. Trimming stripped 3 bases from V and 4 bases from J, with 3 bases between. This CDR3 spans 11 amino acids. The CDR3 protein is CASSHTTEAFF. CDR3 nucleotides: TGTGCCAGCAGCCACACCACTGAAGCTTTCTTT.

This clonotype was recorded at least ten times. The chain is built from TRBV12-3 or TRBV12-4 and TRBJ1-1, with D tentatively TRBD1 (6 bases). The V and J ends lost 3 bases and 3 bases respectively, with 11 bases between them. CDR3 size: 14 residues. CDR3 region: CASSFRGGDTEAFF. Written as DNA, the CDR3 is TGTGCCAGCAGTTTCAGGGGAGGCGACACTGAAGCTTTCTTT.

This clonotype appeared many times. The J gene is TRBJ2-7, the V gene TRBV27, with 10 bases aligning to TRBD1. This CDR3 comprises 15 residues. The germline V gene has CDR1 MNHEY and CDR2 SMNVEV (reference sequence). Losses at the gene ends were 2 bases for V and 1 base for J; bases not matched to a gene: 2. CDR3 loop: CASSLGQGGSYEQYF. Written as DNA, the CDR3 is TGTGCCAGCAGTTTAGGACAGGGGGGGTCCTACGAGCAGTACTTC.

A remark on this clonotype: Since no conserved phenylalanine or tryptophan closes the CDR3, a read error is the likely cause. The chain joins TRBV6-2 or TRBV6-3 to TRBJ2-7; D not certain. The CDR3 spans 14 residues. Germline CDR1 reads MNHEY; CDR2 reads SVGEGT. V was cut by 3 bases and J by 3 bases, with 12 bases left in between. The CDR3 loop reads CASSYSTTHYEQYL. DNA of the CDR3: TGTGCCAGCAGTTATTCGACAACCCACTACGAGCAGTACCTC.

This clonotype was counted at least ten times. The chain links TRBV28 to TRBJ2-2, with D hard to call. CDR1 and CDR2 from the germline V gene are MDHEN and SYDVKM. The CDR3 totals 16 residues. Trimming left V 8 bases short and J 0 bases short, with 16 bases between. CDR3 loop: CASQRPHYPNTGELFF. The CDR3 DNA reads TGTGCCAGCCAACGACCTCACTACCCGAACACCGGGGAGCTGTTTTTT.

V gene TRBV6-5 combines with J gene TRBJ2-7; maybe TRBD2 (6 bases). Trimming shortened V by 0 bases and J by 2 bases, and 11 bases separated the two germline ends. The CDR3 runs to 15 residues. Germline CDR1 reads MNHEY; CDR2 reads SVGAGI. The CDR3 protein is CASSYSGGSAYEQYF. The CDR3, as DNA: TGTGCCAGCAGTTACTCGGGGGGTAGTGCCTACGAGCAGTACTTC.

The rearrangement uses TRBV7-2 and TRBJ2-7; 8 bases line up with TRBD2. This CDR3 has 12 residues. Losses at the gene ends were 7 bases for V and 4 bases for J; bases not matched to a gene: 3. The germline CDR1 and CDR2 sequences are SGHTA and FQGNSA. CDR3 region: CASTAGGYEQYF. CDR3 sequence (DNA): TGTGCCAGCACCGCGGGGGGTTACGAGCAGTACTTC.

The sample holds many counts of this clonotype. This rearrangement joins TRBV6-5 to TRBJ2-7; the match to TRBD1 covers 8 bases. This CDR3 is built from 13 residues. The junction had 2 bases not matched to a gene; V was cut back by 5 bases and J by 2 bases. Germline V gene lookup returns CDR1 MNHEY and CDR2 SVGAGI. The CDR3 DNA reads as TGTGCCAGCAGTCCGACAGGGGCCTACGAGCAGTACTTC. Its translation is CASSPTGAYEQYF.

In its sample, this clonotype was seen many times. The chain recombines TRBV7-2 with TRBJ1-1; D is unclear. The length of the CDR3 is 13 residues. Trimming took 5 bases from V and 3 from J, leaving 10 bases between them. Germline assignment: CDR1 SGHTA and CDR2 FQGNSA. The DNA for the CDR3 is TGTGCCAGCAGCAGATTGCCCGACACTGAAGCTTTCTTT. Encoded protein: CASSRLPDTEAFF.

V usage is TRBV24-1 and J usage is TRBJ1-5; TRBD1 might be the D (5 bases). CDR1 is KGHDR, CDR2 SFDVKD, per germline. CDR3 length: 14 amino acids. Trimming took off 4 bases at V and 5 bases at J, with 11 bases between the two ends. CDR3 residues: CATSDRTYHQPQHF. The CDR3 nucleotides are TGTGCCACCAGTGACCGGACATACCATCAGCCCCAGCATTTT.

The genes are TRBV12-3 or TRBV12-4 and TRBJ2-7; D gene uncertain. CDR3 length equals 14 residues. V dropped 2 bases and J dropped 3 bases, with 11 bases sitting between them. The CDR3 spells CASSLSPGVYEQYF. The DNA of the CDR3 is TGTGCCAGCAGTTTAAGTCCCGGAGTCTACGAGCAGTACTTC.

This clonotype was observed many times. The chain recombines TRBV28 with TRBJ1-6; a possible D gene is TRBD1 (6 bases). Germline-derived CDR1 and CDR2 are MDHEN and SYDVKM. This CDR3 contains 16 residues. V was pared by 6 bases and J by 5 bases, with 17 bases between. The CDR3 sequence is CASRDPGRTDNSPLHF. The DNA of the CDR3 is TGTGCCAGCAGAGACCCGGGGAGGACAGATAATTCACCCCTCCACTTT. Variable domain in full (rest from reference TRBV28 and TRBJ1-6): DVKVTQSSRYLVKRTGEKVFLECVQDMDHENMFWYRQDPGLGLRLIYFSYDVKMKEKGDIPEGYSVSREKKERFSLILESASTNQTSMYLCASRDPGRTDNSPLHFGNGTRLTVT.

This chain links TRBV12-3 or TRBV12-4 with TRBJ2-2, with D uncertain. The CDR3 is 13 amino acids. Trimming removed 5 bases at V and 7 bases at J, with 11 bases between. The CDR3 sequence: CASSLGFGGELFF. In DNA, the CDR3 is TGTGCCAGCAGTCTAGGTTTCGGCGGGGAGCTGTTTTTT.

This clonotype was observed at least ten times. The CDR3 sequence: CASSYFSGRSPSEQYF. In DNA, the CDR3 is TGTGCCAGCAGTTATTTTAGCGGGAGGAGTCCCAGCGAGCAGTACTTC. The chain uses TRBV27 and TRBJ2-7; 10 positions agree with TRBD2. The CDR3 contains 16 residues. V dropped 4 bases and J dropped 6; count of bases not matched to a gene: 12. CDR1 MNHEY and CDR2 SMNVEV come from the germline V gene (reference sequence).

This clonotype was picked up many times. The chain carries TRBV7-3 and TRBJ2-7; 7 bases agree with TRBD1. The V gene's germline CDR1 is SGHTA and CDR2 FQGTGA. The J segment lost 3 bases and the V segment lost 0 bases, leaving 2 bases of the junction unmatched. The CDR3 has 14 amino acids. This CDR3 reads CASSLTAGGYEQYF. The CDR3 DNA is TGTGCCAGCAGCTTAACGGCAGGGGGCTACGAGCAGTACTTC. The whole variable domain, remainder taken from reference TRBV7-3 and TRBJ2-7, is GAGVSQTPSNKVTEKGKYVELRCDPISGHTALYWYRQSLGQGPEFLIYFQGTGAADDSGLPNDRFFAVRPEGSVSTLKIQRTERGDSAVYLCASSLTAGGYEQYFGPGTRLTVT.

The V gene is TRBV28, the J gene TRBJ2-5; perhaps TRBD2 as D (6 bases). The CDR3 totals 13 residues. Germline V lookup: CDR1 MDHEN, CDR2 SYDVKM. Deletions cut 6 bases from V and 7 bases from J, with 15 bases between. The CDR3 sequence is CASRRGLEWTQYF. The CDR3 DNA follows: TGTGCCAGCAGGCGGGGTCTCGAATGGACCCAGTACTTC.

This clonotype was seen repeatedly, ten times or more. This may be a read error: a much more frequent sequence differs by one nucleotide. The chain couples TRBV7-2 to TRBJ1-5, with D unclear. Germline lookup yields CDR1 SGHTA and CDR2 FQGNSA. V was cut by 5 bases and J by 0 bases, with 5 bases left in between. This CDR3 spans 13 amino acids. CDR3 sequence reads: CASSPYSNQPQHF. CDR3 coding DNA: TGTGCCAGCAGCCCCTATAGCAATCAGCCCCAGCATTTT.

The CDR3 DNA sequence: TGTGCCAGCAGCAGAAGGACTAGCGGGATCCAAGAGACCCAGTACTTC. Protein: CASSRRTSGIQETQYF. This chain links TRBV7-9 with TRBJ2-5, with 12 nucleotides matching TRBD2. This CDR3 has 16 residues. V gave up 5 bases and J gave up 1 base; unmatched junction bases: 5. Germline V CDR1 and CDR2: SEHNR, FQNEAQ (reference sequence). Full variable domain (outside the CDR3, taken from reference TRBV7-9 and TRBJ2-5): DTGVSQNPRHKITKRGQNVTFRCDPISEHNRLYWYRQTLGQGPEFLTYFQNEAQLEKSRLLSDRFSAERPKGSFSTLEIQRTEQGDSAMYLCASSRRTSGIQETQYFGPGTRLLVL.

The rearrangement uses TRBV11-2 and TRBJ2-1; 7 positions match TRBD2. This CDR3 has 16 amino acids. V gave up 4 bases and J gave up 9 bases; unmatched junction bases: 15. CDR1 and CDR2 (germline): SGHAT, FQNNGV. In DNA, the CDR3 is TGTGCCAGCAGCTCCGGACTAGTAGGCCGCTACGGTGAGCAGTTCTTC. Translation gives CASSSGLVGRYGEQFF. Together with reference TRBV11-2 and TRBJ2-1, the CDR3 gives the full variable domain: EAGVAQSPRYKIIEKRQSVAFWCNPISGHATLYWYQQILGQGPKLLIQFQNNGVVDDSQLPKDRFSAERLKGVDSTLKIQPAKLEDSAVYLCASSSGLVGRYGEQFFGPGTRLTVL.

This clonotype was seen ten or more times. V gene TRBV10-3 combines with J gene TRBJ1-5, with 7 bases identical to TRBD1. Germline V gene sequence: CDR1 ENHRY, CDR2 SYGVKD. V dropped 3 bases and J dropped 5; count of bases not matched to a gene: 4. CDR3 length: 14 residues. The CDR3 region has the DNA TGTGCCATCAGTGAAGGGGGCTCTGATCAGCCCCAGCATTTT. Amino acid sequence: CAISEGGSDQPQHF.

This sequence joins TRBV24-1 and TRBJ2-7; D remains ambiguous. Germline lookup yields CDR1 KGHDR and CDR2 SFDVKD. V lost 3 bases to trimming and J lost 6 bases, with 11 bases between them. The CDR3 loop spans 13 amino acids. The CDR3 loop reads CATSDLTAPEQYF. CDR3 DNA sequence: TGTGCCACCAGTGATCTTACAGCTCCCGAGCAGTACTTC.

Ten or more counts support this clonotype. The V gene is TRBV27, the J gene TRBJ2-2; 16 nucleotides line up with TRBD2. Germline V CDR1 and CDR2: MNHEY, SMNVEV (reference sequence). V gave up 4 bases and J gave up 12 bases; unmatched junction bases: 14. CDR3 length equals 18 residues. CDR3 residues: CASSWGLAGGLNTAQLFF. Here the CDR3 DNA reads TGTGCCAGCAGTTGGGGACTAGCGGGAGGGCTGAACACCGCCCAGCTGTTTTTT.

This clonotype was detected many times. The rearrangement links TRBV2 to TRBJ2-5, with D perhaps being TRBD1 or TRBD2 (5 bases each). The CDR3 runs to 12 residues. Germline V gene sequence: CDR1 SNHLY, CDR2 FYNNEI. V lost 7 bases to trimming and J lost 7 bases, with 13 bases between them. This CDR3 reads CASKGTAPTQYF. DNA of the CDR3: TGTGCCAGCAAGGGGACGGCCCCGACCCAGTACTTC.

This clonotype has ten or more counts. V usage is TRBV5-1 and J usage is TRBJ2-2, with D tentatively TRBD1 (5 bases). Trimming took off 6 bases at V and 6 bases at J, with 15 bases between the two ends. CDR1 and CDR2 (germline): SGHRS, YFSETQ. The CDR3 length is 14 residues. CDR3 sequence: CASKWSGLPGELFF. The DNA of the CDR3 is TGCGCCAGCAAATGGTCAGGGCTACCCGGGGAGCTGTTTTTT.